This TCR beta chain derives from a study of T cell responses to AZD1222 COVID-19 vaccine. Study-level results: White British donors predominated, females outnumbered males, and clonal diversity was possibly underestimated. Seropositivity was recorded at baseline in only a handful of AZD1222 recipients. Spike-specific TCR breadth and depth were elevated following two AZD1222 doses. Repertoire collection took place solely once the T cell response had peaked.

In the case of this clone: Its antigen remains unknown.

CDR3 length: 11 residues. Germline V gene lookup returns CDR1 LNHDA and CDR2 SQIVND (reference sequence). Trimming removed 3 bases from V and 6 bases from J, with 5 bases in between. The repertoire was sequenced with immunoSEQ multiplex PCR; TCRdb's copy has only in-frame clones and lacks some. In the table there are 150,000 to 200,000 clones, around 86% of which are singletons. Sample: peripheral blood, taken on day 0 of MenACWY control vaccination. This TCR came from an adult in good health. The rearrangement uses TRBV19 and TRBJ1-2; D is ambiguous. CDR3 coding DNA: TGTGCCAGTAGTATTTTGGATGGCTACACCTTC. Encoded protein: CASSILDGYTF.